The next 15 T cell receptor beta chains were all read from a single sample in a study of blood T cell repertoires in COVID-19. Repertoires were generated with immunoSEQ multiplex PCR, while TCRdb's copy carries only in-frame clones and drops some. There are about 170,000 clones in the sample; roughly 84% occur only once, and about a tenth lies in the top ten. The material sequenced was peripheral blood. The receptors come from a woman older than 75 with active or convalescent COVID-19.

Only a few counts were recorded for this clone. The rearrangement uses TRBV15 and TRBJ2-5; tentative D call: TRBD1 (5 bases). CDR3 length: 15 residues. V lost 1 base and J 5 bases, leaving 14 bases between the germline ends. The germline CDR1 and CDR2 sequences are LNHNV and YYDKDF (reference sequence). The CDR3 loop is CATSRARGIGETQYF. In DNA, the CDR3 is TGTGCCACCAGCAGAGCTAGGGGAATTGGGGAGACCCAGTACTTC.

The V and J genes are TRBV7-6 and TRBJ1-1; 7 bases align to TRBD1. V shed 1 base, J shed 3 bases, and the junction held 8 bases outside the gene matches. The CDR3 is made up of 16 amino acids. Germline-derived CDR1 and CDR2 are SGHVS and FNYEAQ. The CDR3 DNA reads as TGTGCCAGCAGCTTAGAAGGGGTCAGGGGGGACACTGAAGCTTTCTTT. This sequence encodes CASSLEGVRGDTEAFF.

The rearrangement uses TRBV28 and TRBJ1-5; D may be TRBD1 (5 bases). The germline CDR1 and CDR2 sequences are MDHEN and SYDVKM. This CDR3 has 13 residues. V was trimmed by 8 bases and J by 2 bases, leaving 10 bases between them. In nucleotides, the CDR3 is TGTGCCAGCGCTAGGGGTGGCAATCAGCCCCAGCATTTT. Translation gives CASARGGNQPQHF.

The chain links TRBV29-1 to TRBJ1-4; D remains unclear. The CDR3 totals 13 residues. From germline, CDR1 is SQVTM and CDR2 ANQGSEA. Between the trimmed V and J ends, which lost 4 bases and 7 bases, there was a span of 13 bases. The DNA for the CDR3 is TGCAGCGTTGGAAAGGGAGGGCGTGAAAAACTGTTTTTT. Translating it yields CSVGKGGREKLFF.

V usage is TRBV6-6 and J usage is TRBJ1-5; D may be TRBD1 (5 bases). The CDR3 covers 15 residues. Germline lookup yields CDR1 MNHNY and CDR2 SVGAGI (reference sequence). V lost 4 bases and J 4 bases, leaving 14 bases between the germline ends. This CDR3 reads CASSFLPGANQPQHF. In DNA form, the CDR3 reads TGTGCCAGCAGTTTCTTACCTGGGGCAAATCAGCCCCAGCATTTT.

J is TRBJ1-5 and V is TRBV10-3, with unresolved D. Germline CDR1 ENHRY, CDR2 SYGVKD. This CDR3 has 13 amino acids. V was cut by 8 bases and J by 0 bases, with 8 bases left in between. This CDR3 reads CAIALDSNQPQHF. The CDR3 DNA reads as TGTGCCATCGCCTTAGATAGCAATCAGCCCCAGCATTTT.

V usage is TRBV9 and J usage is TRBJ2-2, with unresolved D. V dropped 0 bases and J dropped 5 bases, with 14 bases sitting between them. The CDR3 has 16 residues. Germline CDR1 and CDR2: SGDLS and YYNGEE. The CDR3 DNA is TGTGCCAGCAGCGTAGAACCAGGTGTTTCTACCGGGGAGCTGTTTTTT. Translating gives CASSVEPGVSTGELFF.

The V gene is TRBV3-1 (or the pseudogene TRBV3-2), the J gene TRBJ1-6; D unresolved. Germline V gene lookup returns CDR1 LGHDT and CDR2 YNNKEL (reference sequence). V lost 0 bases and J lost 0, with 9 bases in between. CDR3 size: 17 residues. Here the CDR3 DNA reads TGTGCCAGCAGCCAAGATTACGGTTTCTCCTATAATTCACCCCTCCACTTT. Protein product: CASSQDYGFSYNSPLHF.

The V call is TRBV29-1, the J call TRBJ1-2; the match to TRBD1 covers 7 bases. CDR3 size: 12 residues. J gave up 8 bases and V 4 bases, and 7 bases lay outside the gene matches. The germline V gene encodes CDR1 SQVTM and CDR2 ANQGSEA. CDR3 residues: CSVGQGVGGYTF. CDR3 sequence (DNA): TGCAGCGTTGGACAGGGAGTAGGGGGCTACACCTTC.

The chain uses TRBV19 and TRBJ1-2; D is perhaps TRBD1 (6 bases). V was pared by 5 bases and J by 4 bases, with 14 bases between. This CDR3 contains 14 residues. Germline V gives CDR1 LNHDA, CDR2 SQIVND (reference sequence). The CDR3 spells CASSSSDRAYGYTF. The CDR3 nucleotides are TGTGCCAGTAGTTCCTCGGACAGAGCCTATGGCTACACCTTC.

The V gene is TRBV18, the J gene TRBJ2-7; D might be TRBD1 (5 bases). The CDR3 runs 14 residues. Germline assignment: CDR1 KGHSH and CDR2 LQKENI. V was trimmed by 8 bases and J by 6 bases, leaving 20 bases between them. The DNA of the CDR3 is TGTGCCAGCCGAGCTGGGGCCGACCTCGGCGAGCAGTACTTC. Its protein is CASRAGADLGEQYF.

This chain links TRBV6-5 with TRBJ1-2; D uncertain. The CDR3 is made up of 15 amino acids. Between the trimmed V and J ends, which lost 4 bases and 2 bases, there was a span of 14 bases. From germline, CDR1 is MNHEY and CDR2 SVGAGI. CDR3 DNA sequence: TGTGCCAGCAGTTCCGGCTCAACGGGGAACTATGGCTACACCTTC. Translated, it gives CASSSGSTGNYGYTF.

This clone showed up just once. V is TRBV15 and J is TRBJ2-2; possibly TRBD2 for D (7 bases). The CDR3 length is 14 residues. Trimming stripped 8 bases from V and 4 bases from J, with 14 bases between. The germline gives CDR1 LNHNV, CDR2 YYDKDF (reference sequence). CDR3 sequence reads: CATSLGGATGELFF. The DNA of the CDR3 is TGTGCCACCTCTCTGGGGGGGGCCACCGGGGAGCTGTTTTTT.

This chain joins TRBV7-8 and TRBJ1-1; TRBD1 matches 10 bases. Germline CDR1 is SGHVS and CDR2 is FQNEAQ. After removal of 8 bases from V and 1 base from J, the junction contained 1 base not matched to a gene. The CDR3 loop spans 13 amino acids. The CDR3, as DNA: TGTGCCAGCCGGACAGGGGGGAACACTGAAGCTTTCTTT. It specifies CASRTGGNTEAFF.

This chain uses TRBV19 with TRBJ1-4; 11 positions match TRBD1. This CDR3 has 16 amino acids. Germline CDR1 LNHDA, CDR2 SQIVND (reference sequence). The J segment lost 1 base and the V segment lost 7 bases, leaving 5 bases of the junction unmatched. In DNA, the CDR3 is TGTGCCAGTATTGGACAGGGGGCCAGAACTAATGAAAAACTGTTTTTT. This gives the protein CASIGQGARTNEKLFF.